The clone carrying this T cell receptor (beta chain) was recorded a few times. Its specificity is unknown. Graves' hyperthyroidism qualified as stable when ophthalmopathy did not progress within 18 months. Orbital computed tomography and thyroid ultrasound, together with serum TRAb and thyroxine and clinical symptoms, were used for diagnoses. Germline V gene lookup returns CDR1 MNHNS and CDR2 SASEGT. This CDR3 has 17 residues. Germline trimming cut 5 bases from V and 2 bases from J; bases unmatched to any gene: 5. The data were obtained in a study of T cells in Graves' hyperthyroidism and ophthalmopathy. Study-level findings and limits: Most thyroid-expanded clonotypes above 0.001 were also found in blood. For ophthalmopathy, model prediction preceded onset by a median 6.5 months.

RNA transcripts yielded amplified TCR beta CDR3 regions. When the TCR CDR3 underwent first-round RT-PCR, the HTBI primer set was used. TCRdb fed the multiplex PCR reads into MiXCR, producing one record per CDR3 protein. The data show over 550,000 distinct CDR3 sequences, over 15% seen once. The sample was blood. The chain has TRBV6-1 and TRBJ2-2; TRBD2 aligns across 13 bases. The TCR originated in a woman between 18 and 29 years old with Graves' hyperthyroidism. The CDR3 region has the DNA TGTGCCAGCAGTAAGACTAGCGGGGGGACAAACACCGGGGAGCTGTTTTTT. It specifies CASSKTSGGTNTGELFF.